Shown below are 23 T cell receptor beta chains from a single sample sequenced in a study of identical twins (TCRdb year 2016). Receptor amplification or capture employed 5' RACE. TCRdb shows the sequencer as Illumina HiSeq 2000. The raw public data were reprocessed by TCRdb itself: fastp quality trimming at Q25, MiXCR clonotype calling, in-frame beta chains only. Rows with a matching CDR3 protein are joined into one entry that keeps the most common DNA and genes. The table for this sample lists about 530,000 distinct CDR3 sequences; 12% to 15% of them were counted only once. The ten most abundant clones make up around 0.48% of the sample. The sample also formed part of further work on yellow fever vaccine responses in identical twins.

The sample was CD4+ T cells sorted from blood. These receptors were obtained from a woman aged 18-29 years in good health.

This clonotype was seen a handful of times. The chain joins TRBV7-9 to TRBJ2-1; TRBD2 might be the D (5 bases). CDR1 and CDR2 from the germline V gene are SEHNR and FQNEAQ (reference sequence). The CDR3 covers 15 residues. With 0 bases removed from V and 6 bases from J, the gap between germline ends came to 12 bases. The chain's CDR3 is CASSLAALATNEQFF. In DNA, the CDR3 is TGTGCCAGCAGCTTAGCGGCGCTAGCTACCAATGAGCAGTTCTTC.

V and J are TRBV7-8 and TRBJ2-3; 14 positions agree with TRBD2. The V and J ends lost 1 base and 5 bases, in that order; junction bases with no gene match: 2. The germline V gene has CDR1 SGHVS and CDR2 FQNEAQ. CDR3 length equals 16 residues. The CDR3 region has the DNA TGTGCCAGCAGCTTAGGGACTAGCGGGAGGAAAGATACGCAGTATTTT. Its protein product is CASSLGTSGRKDTQYF.

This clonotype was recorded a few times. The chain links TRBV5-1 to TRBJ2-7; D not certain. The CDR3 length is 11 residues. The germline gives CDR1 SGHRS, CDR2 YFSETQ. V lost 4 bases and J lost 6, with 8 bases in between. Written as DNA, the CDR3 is TGCGCCAGCAGCAACGGACCCGAGCAGTACGTC. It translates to CASSNGPEQYV.

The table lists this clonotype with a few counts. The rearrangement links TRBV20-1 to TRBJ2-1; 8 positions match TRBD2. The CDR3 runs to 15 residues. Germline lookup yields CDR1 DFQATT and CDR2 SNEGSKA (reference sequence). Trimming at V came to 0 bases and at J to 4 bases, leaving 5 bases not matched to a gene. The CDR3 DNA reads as TGCAGTGCTAGAGAAGGTAGCGGGGCGTACAATGAGCAGTTCTTC. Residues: CSAREGSGAYNEQFF.

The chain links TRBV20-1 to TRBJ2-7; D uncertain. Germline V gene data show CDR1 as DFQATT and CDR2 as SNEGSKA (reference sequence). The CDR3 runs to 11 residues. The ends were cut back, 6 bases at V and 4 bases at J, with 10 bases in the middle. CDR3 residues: CSAQRNYEQYV. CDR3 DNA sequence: TGCAGTGCGCAACGGAATTACGAGCAGTACGTC.

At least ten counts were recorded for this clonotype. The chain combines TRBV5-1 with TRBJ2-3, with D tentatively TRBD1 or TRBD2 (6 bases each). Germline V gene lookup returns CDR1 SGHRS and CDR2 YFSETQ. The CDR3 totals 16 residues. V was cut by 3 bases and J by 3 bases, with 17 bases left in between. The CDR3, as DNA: TGCGCCAGCAGCTACTCCTTACAGGGAGGTACAGATACGCAGTATTTT. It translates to CASSYSLQGGTDTQYF.

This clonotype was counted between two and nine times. The CDR3 sequence is CASSRNRGGITGELFF. DNA of the CDR3: TGTGCCAGCAGCAGGAACAGGGGAGGAATCACCGGGGAGCTGTTTTTT. The chain is built from TRBV11-2 and TRBJ2-2; tentatively, D is TRBD1 (7 bases). The CDR3 extends over 16 amino acids. V lost 5 bases to trimming and J lost 4 bases, with 17 bases between them. Germline V gives CDR1 SGHAT, CDR2 FQNNGV.

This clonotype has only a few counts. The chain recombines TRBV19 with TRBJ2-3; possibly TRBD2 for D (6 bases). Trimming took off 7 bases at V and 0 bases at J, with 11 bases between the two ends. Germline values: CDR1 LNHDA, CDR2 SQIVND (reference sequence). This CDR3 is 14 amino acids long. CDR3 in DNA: TGTGCCAGTAACCCAAGCGGGAGCACAGATACGCAGTATTTT. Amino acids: CASNPSGSTDTQYF.

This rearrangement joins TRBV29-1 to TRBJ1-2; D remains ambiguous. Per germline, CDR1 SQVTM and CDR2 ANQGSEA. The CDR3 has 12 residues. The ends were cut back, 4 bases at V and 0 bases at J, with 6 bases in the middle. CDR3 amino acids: CSVGGANYGYTF. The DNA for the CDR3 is TGCAGCGTTGGGGGAGCTAACTATGGCTACACCTTC.

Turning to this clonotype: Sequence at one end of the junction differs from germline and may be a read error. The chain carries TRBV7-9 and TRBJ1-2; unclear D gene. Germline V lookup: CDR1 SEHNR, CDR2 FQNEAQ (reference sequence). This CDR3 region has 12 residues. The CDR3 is CAGSLLPYGYTF. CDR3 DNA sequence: TGTGCCGGCAGCTTACTACCCTATGGCTACACCTTC.

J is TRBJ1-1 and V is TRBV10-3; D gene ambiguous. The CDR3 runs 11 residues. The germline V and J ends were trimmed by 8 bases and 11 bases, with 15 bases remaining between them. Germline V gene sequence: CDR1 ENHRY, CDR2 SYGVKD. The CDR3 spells CAIYNYSTAFF. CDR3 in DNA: TGTGCCATCTATAACTACTCAACCGCTTTCTTT.

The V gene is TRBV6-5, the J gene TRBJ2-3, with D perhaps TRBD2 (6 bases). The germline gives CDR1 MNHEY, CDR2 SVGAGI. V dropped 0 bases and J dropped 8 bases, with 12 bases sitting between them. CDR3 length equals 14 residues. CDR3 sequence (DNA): TGTGCCAGCAGTTACTCCGGGACTCTACGTACGCAGTATTTT. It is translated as CASSYSGTLRTQYF.

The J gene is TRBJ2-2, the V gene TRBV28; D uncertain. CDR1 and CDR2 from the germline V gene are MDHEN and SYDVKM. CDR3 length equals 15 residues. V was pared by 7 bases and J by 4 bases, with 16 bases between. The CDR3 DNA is TGTGCCAGCACCCAAGAGTCAAGACCCACCGGGGAGCTGTTTTTT. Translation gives CASTQESRPTGELFF.

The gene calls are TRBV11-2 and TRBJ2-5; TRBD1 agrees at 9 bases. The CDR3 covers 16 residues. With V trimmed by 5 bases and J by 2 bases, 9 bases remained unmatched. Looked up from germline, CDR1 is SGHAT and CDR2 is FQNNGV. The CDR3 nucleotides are TGTGCCAGCAGCCCAGGGGGGACAGGGCGGCAAGAGACCCAGTACTTC. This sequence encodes CASSPGGTGRQETQYF.

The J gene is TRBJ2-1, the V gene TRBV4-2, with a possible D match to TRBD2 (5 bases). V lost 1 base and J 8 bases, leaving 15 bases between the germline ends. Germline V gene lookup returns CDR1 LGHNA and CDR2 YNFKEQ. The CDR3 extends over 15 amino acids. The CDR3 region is CASSQVAASWDEQFF. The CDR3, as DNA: TGTGCCAGCAGCCAAGTCGCCGCTAGCTGGGATGAGCAGTTCTTC.

CDR3: CATSDLPTYGVQFF. CDR3 coding DNA: TGTGCCACCAGTGATTTGCCGACTTACGGCGTGCAGTTCTTC. V and J are TRBV24-1 and TRBJ2-1; D gene unclear. This CDR3 contains 14 residues. Trimming stripped 0 bases from V and 12 bases from J, with 14 bases between. Germline assignment: CDR1 KGHDR and CDR2 SFDVKD.

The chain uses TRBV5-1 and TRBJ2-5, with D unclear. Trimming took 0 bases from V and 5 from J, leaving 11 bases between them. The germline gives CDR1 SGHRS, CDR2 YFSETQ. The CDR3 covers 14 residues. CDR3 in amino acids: CASSLDVGRETQYF. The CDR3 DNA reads TGCGCCAGCAGCTTGGACGTGGGCAGGGAGACCCAGTACTTC.

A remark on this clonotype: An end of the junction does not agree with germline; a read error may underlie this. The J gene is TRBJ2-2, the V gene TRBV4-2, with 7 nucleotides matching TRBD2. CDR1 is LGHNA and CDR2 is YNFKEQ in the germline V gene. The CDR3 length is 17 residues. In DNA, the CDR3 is TGTGCCAGCAGCCAAGCCTCGAGGAGCGGGAACACCGGGGAGCCGTTTTTT. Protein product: CASSQASRSGNTGEPFF.

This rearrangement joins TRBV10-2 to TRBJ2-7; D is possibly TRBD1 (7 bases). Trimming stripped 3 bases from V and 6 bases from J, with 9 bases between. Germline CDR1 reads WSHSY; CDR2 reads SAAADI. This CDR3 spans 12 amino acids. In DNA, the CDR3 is TGCGCCAGCAGTGACCAGGGGGGCGAGCAGTACTTC. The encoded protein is CASSDQGGEQYF.

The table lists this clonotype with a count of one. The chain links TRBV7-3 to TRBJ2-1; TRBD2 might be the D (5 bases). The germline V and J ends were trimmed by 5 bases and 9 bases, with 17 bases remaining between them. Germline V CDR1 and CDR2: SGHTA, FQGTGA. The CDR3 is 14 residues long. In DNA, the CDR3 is TGTGCCAGCAGCCCTGTGCTCAAGGGAGCTGAGCAGTTCTTC. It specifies CASSPVLKGAEQFF. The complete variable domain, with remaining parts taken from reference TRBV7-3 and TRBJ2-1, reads GAGVSQTPSNKVTEKGKYVELRCDPISGHTALYWYRQSLGQGPEFLIYFQGTGAADDSGLPNDRFFAVRPEGSVSTLKIQRTERGDSAVYLCASSPVLKGAEQFFGPGTRLTVL.

The CDR3 DNA reads TGTGCCAGCAGCGACCGGGACAGGGGGCGGAATGAGCAGTTCTTC. Its translation: CASSDRDRGRNEQFF. This chain connects TRBV6-1 to TRBJ2-1; 12 nucleotides agree with TRBD1. V lost 6 bases, J lost 7 bases, and 7 bases stayed unmatched. This CDR3 spans 15 amino acids. Germline V gene sequence: CDR1 MNHNS, CDR2 SASEGT.

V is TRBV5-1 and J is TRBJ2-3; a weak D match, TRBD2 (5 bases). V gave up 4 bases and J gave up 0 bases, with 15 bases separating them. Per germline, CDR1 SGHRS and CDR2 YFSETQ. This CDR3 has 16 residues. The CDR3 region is CASSLPTTTSTDTQYF. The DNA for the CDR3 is TGCGCCAGCAGCCTACCAACGACTACTAGCACAGATACGCAGTATTTT.

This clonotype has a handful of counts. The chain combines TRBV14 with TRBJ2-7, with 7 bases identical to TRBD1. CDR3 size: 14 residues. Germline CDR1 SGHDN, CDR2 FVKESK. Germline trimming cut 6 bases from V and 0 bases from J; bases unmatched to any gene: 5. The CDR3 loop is CASRGTESSYEQYF. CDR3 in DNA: TGTGCCAGCAGGGGGACAGAGAGCTCCTACGAGCAGTACTTC.